One and the same sample provided the 28 T cell receptor beta chains below, sequenced in a study of blood T cell repertoires in COVID-19. Method: immunoSEQ multiplex PCR; TCRdb's copy keeps in-frame clones and lacks some. This table holds 250,000 to 300,000 clones, roughly 85% found once. Sequenced: peripheral blood. These receptors all stem from a man in his 60s who had recovered from COVID-19.

The rearrangement uses TRBV18 and TRBJ2-5, with D maybe TRBD1 (5 bases). Per the germline V gene, CDR1 is KGHSH and CDR2 is LQKENI. CDR3 length equals 14 residues. Trimming shortened V by 6 bases and J by 1 base, and 12 bases separated the two germline ends. The CDR3 here is CASSHDSRQETQYF. The CDR3 nucleotides are TGTGCCAGCTCTCACGACAGCCGCCAAGAGACCCAGTACTTC.

The V and J genes are TRBV5-6 and TRBJ1-2; D not certain. The CDR3 is 13 amino acids. Germline V gene sequence: CDR1 SGHDT, CDR2 YYEEEE. The V and J ends lost 5 bases and 8 bases respectively, with 16 bases between them. The CDR3 DNA sequence: TGTGCCAGCAGATCCGGCCGGGGTAACGGCTACACCTTC. This translates into CASRSGRGNGYTF.

The V gene is TRBV29-1, the J gene TRBJ2-3; TRBD2 agrees at 8 bases. CDR3 length equals 14 residues. Germline loops: CDR1 SQVTM, CDR2 ANQGSEA. V shed 6 bases and J 4 bases; nucleotides not matched to a gene: 9. The CDR3 here is CSVGLAGRPDTQYF. CDR3 DNA sequence: TGCAGCGTCGGATTAGCGGGACGCCCAGATACGCAGTATTTT.

This chain connects TRBV11-2 to TRBJ1-1; D unresolved. The CDR3 has 13 residues. Germline V gene lookup returns CDR1 SGHAT and CDR2 FQNNGV. V was shortened by 6 bases and J by 3 bases, with 11 bases between the two germline ends. The chain's CDR3 is CASRARVDTEAFF. DNA for the CDR3: TGTGCCAGCAGGGCGCGGGTTGACACTGAAGCTTTCTTT. The full variable domain, rest sourced from reference TRBV11-2 and TRBJ1-1, is EAGVAQSPRYKIIEKRQSVAFWCNPISGHATLYWYQQILGQGPKLLIQFQNNGVVDDSQLPKDRFSAERLKGVDSTLKIQPAKLEDSAVYLCASRARVDTEAFFGQGTRLTVV.

A single count supports this clone. The chain employs TRBV2 and TRBJ2-7; D is perhaps TRBD1 (6 bases). Per germline, CDR1 SNHLY and CDR2 FYNNEI. Trimming cost V 2 bases and J 6 bases, with 17 bases left between them. The CDR3 runs 15 residues. The DNA of the CDR3 is TGTGCCAGCAGTGAAAGGGGCAGGGGAGTGGGCGAGCAGTACTTC. It codes for CASSERGRGVGEQYF.

A few counts support this clone. The chain joins TRBV14 to TRBJ1-1, with 7 positions matching TRBD1. The CDR3 contains 14 residues. Looked up from germline, CDR1 is SGHDN and CDR2 is FVKESK. After removal of 4 bases from V and 6 bases from J, the junction contained 8 bases not matched to a gene. CDR3 DNA sequence: TGTGCCAGCAGCCCCCTCGACAGGGTGGCTGAAGCTTTCTTT. Translated: CASSPLDRVAEAFF.

The chain carries TRBV5-1 and TRBJ2-7; 7 bases align to TRBD2. Per germline, CDR1 SGHRS and CDR2 YFSETQ. V lost 1 base to trimming and J lost 3 bases; unmatched junction nucleotides: 4. This CDR3 has 14 amino acids. CDR3 loop: CASSLTGLNYEQYF. The CDR3 nucleotides are TGCGCCAGCAGCTTGACGGGACTAAACTACGAGCAGTACTTC.

The chain couples TRBV29-1 to TRBJ2-3; TRBD2 aligns across 7 bases. The ends lost 7 bases at V and 2 bases at J; junction bases unmatched: 12. The germline gives CDR1 SQVTM, CDR2 ANQGSEA. This CDR3 has 15 residues. CDR3: CSAKPGLGVTDTQYF. The CDR3, as DNA: TGCAGCGCCAAACCTGGACTAGGGGTCACAGATACGCAGTATTTT.

This clone appeared a single time. V gene TRBV19 combines with J gene TRBJ1-1; D gene uncertain. V was shortened by 5 bases and J by 4 bases, with 17 bases between the two germline ends. From germline, CDR1 is LNHDA and CDR2 SQIVND (reference sequence). The CDR3 has 15 residues. The CDR3 DNA reads as TGTGCCAGTAGTTCCTACTCGTTCCGGGGCACTGAAGCTTTCTTT. Translation gives CASSSYSFRGTEAFF. Full variable domain (outside the CDR3, taken from reference TRBV19 and TRBJ1-1): DGGITQSPKYLFRKEGQNVTLSCEQNLNHDAMYWYRQDPGQGLRLIYYSQIVNDFQKGDIAEGYSVSREKKESFPLTVTSAQKNPTAFYLCASSSYSFRGTEAFFGQGTRLTVV.

The rearrangement links TRBV9 to TRBJ2-1; the match to TRBD2 covers 7 bases. Germline V gene sequence: CDR1 SGDLS, CDR2 YYNGEE. With 4 bases clipped from V and 6 bases from J, the junction kept 19 bases outside the gene matches. The CDR3 has 18 amino acids. Written as DNA, the CDR3 is TGTGCCAGCAGCCCATCAGGCCTAAGCGGGGCTCCGGGCAATGAGCAGTTCTTC. Encoded protein: CASSPSGLSGAPGNEQFF.

J is TRBJ1-5 and V is TRBV19; D is perhaps TRBD1 (5 bases). The CDR3 contains 14 residues. Trimming removed 2 bases at V and 4 bases at J, with 9 bases between. CDR1 LNHDA and CDR2 SQIVND come from the germline V gene (reference sequence). CDR3 nucleotides: TGTGCCAGTAGTATAAGCACAGGAAATCAGCCCCAGCATTTT. Translating gives CASSISTGNQPQHF. The full variable domain, rest sourced from reference TRBV19 and TRBJ1-5, is DGGITQSPKYLFRKEGQNVTLSCEQNLNHDAMYWYRQDPGQGLRLIYYSQIVNDFQKGDIAEGYSVSREKKESFPLTVTSAQKNPTAFYLCASSISTGNQPQHFGDGTRLSIL.

The chain joins TRBV9 to TRBJ1-2; a possible D gene is TRBD1 (5 bases). Trimming shortened V by 0 bases and J by 2 bases, and 11 bases separated the two germline ends. The germline V gene has CDR1 SGDLS and CDR2 YYNGEE. The CDR3 covers 15 residues. The CDR3 region has the DNA TGTGCCAGCAGCGTAGTCGACAGTAGGAACTATGGCTACACCTTC. Translating it yields CASSVVDSRNYGYTF.

This chain uses TRBV11-2 with TRBJ2-5; 8 positions match TRBD2. CDR1 and CDR2 (germline): SGHAT, FQNNGV. The V segment lost 0 bases and the J segment 4 bases; nucleotides outside the gene matches: 4. This CDR3 has 15 amino acids. CDR3 in amino acids: CASSLELAGIETQYF. In DNA, the CDR3 is TGTGCCAGCAGCTTAGAGTTAGCGGGGATAGAGACCCAGTACTTC.

The gene calls are TRBV5-1 and TRBJ2-7; 7 nucleotides align to TRBD1. CDR3 size: 15 residues. Unmatched junction bases numbered 13, after V lost 3 bases and J lost 7 bases. The germline V gene encodes CDR1 SGHRS and CDR2 YFSETQ. CDR3 in DNA: TGCGCCAGCAGCTCGCGACAGGGACGTTCTCGGGAGCAGTACTTC. Residues: CASSSRQGRSREQYF.

The genes are TRBV15 and TRBJ2-3; D perhaps matches TRBD1 (6 bases). Germline CDR1 and CDR2: LNHNV and YYDKDF (reference sequence). This CDR3 is 13 amino acids long. The V end was cut by 5 bases, the J end by 6 bases, with 12 bases between. The CDR3 sequence: CATSPAGADTQYF. DNA of the CDR3: TGTGCCACCAGCCCAGCAGGGGCGGATACGCAGTATTTT.

The chain joins TRBV15 to TRBJ2-2; D is possibly TRBD1 (6 bases). Trimming pared 1 base from V and 1 base from J, leaving 10 bases between. Germline V CDR1 and CDR2: LNHNV, YYDKDF (reference sequence). This CDR3 has 16 residues. CDR3 nucleotides: TGTGCCACCAGCAGAGTAGCGACAGGGAACACCGGGGAGCTGTTTTTT. It codes for CATSRVATGNTGELFF.

The genes are TRBV15 and TRBJ1-4, with D perhaps TRBD1 (6 bases). CDR1 is LNHNV, CDR2 YYDKDF, per germline (reference sequence). The CDR3 spans 17 residues. Deletions cut 0 bases from V and 7 bases from J, with 18 bases between. The CDR3 here is CATSRDSLGGGSEKLFF. CDR3 in DNA: TGTGCCACCAGCAGAGATAGCCTGGGAGGGGGTTCTGAAAAACTGTTTTTT.

The J gene is TRBJ2-7, the V gene TRBV3-1 (or the pseudogene TRBV3-2); D is ambiguous. Trimming shortened V by 3 bases and J by 2 bases, and 5 bases separated the two germline ends. Germline V lookup: CDR1 LGHDT, CDR2 YNNKEL (reference sequence). The CDR3 totals 12 residues. CDR3 DNA sequence: TGTGCCAGCAGCCATGGCACCTACGAGCAGTACTTC. Amino acid sequence: CASSHGTYEQYF.

The V gene is TRBV4-1, the J gene TRBJ1-1; TRBD1 aligns across 9 bases. This CDR3 spans 18 amino acids. V lost 4 bases, J lost 0 bases, and 12 bases stayed unmatched. The germline V gene has CDR1 MGHRA and CDR2 YSYEKL. As DNA, the CDR3 is TGCGCCAGCAGCCCAGGGAAGGGACAGGGAAGGTTGAACACTGAAGCTTTCTTT. As protein: CASSPGKGQGRLNTEAFF.

The gene calls are TRBV27 and TRBJ1-5; 8 bases agree with TRBD1. J was trimmed by 7 bases and V by 0 bases; bases with no gene match: 5. CDR3 size: 15 residues. Germline assignment: CDR1 MNHEY and CDR2 SMNVEV (reference sequence). CDR3 in amino acids: CASSLSGQGWQPQHF. The CDR3 DNA is TGTGCCAGCAGTTTATCCGGACAGGGTTGGCAGCCCCAGCATTTT.

This chain uses TRBV19 with TRBJ1-1; unclear D gene. V was shortened by 6 bases and J by 0 bases, with 11 bases between the two germline ends. Germline V gives CDR1 LNHDA, CDR2 SQIVND (reference sequence). The length of the CDR3 is 14 residues. CDR3 protein: CASRPTGLNTEAFF. CDR3 nucleotide sequence: TGTGCCAGTAGGCCAACGGGATTGAACACTGAAGCTTTCTTT.

CDR3 bases: TGTGCCAGCTCATCGGGATTCGCGGGACAGGGCAATCAGCCCCAGCATTTT. Protein: CASSSGFAGQGNQPQHF. V usage is TRBV18 and J usage is TRBJ1-5, with TRBD1 matching 8 bases. This CDR3 is 17 amino acids long. CDR1 and CDR2 from the germline V gene are KGHSH and LQKENI. V trimming: 5 bases; J trimming: 2 bases; junction bases outside the gene matches: 11. Supplemented by reference TRBV18 and TRBJ1-5, the full variable domain reads NAGVMQNPRHLVRRRGQEARLRCSPMKGHSHVYWYRQLPEEGLKFMVYLQKENIIDESGMPKERFSAEFPKEGPSILRIQQVVRGDSAAYFCASSSGFAGQGNQPQHFGDGTRLSIL.

The sample holds one count of this clone. The chain combines TRBV5-1 with TRBJ2-1; 10 bases align to TRBD2. Germline CDR1 reads SGHRS; CDR2 reads YFSETQ. V was pared by 4 bases and J by 6 bases, with 7 bases of the junction left unmatched. The CDR3 contains 15 residues. The CDR3 reads CASSQSGTSVNEQFF. CDR3 sequence (DNA): TGCGCCAGCAGCCAATCCGGGACTAGCGTCAATGAGCAGTTCTTC.

The chain recombines TRBV29-1 with TRBJ1-2; the match to TRBD1 covers 7 bases. The CDR3 has 12 residues. V dropped 7 bases and J dropped 7; count of bases not matched to a gene: 9. Germline assignment: CDR1 SQVTM and CDR2 ANQGSEA. The CDR3 region has the DNA TGCAGCGGTACAGGGGCGGTGGCTGGCTACACCTTC. This gives the protein CSGTGAVAGYTF.

The CDR3 is CASRGQRGTGELFF. CDR3 DNA: TGTGCCAGCAGGGGACAGAGGGGCACCGGGGAGCTGTTTTTT. The chain joins TRBV6-5 to TRBJ2-2; 7 bases align to TRBD1. This CDR3 contains 14 residues. Per germline, CDR1 MNHEY and CDR2 SVGAGI. V dropped 6 bases and J dropped 4; count of bases not matched to a gene: 5.

The chain combines TRBV5-1 with TRBJ2-5; 7 bases are a match to TRBD1. Germline-derived CDR1 and CDR2 are SGHRS and YFSETQ. The CDR3 covers 15 residues. The V and J ends lost 3 bases and 1 base, in that order; junction bases with no gene match: 6. The CDR3 DNA reads TGCGCCAGCAGCTCCCCGGGGACAGTCCAAGAGACCCAGTACTTC. This sequence encodes CASSSPGTVQETQYF.

V is TRBV7-8 and J is TRBJ1-2, with D possibly TRBD1 on 5 matching bases. Germline CDR1 and CDR2: SGHVS and FQNEAQ. With 4 bases removed from V and 2 bases from J, the gap between germline ends came to 14 bases. The CDR3 has 15 residues. CDR3 sequence reads: CASSWVGQENYGYTF. The CDR3 bases are TGTGCCAGCAGCTGGGTGGGGCAGGAAAACTATGGCTACACCTTC.

The chain couples TRBV5-4 to TRBJ2-5; D may be TRBD2 (6 bases). CDR1 and CDR2 from the germline V gene are SGHNT and YYREEE (reference sequence). The CDR3 length is 13 residues. Trimming took off 1 base at V and 5 bases at J, with 9 bases between the two ends. In DNA form, the CDR3 reads TGTGCCAGCAGCTTGACGGGGGTTGAGACCCAGTACTTC. It specifies CASSLTGVETQYF. Complete variable domain (other parts from reference TRBV5-4 and TRBJ2-5): ETGVTQSPTHLIKTRGQQVTLRCSSQSGHNTVSWYQQALGQGPQFIFQYYREEENGRGNFPPRFSGLQFPNYSSELNVNALELDDSALYLCASSLTGVETQYFGPGTRLLVL.